A selection of T cell receptor beta chains follows, all from one sample in a study of Ad26.COV2.S vaccination and SARS-CoV-2 variants. Using immunoSEQ multiplex PCR, the repertoire was profiled, and TCRdb retains in-frame clones only, with some absent. The sample consists of a few hundred thousand clones, about 91% of them appearing once. The material sequenced was peripheral blood, taken in a trial of Ad26.COV2.S vaccine versus placebo. The receptors were sampled from a person between 18 and 65 years old who received the Ad26.COV2.S COVID-19 vaccine or a placebo. CDR3s include the opening cysteine and the closing phenylalanine or tryptophan. Fields, in order: J gene, V gene, D gene, clone size, CDR3 protein, CDR3 DNA. A D gene is named only where the DNA matches it firmly. Expanded clones get a size class; other rows say once, few or many, or leave the size out.

>TRBJ2-7|TRBV2|-|once
CASKVGGDRYEQYF
TGTGCCAGCAAGGTAGGAGGGGACAGATACGAGCAGTACTTC
>TRBJ1-1|TRBV19|TRBD1|-
CASRNKGAKEAFF
TGTGCCAGTAGAAACAAGGGGGCGAAAGAAGCTTTCTTT
>TRBJ2-3|TRBV30|TRBD2|-
CAAASGRTDTQYF
TGTGCCGCAGCTAGCGGGCGCACAGATACGCAGTATTTT
>TRBJ2-6|TRBV5-5|-|once
CASSLAQGMSGANVLTF
TGTGCCAGCAGCTTGGCCCAAGGGATGTCTGGGGCCAACGTCCTGACTTTC
>TRBJ2-7|TRBV28|-|-
CATQWEREQYF
TGTGCCACCCAGTGGGAGCGCGAGCAGTACTTC
>TRBJ1-1|TRBV5-6|-|-
CASTFRGGTEAFF
TGTGCCAGCACCTTCCGGGGCGGCACTGAAGCTTTCTTT
>TRBJ2-7|TRBV28|TRBD1|-
CASSSPETGVLLYEQYF
TGTGCCAGCAGCTCCCCCGAGACAGGGGTCCTTTTATACGAGCAGTACTTC
>TRBJ2-3|TRBV19|-|-
CATAEISTDTQYF
TGTGCCACCGCAGAGATTTCCACAGATACGCAGTATTTT
>TRBJ2-1|TRBV7-2|-|-
CASSPLVADEQFF
TGTGCCAGCAGTCCCCTAGTGGCGGATGAGCAGTTCTTC
>TRBJ1-2|TRBV29-1|-|-
CSVEDRQARSNYGYTF
TGCAGCGTTGAAGATCGCCAGGCGAGATCTAACTATGGCTACACCTTC
>TRBJ2-5|TRBV19|-|-
CASKAQGLSVPETQYF
TGTGCCAGTAAGGCACAGGGCCTTTCCGTTCCGGAGACCCAGTACTTC
>TRBJ2-2|TRBV2|-|-
CASSEDAGVTGELFF
TGTGCCAGCAGTGAAGACGCAGGGGTCACCGGGGAGCTGTTTTTT
>TRBJ2-2|TRBV5-1|TRBD2|-
CASSLAGLAGSAANTGELFF
TGCGCCAGCAGCTTGGCCGGACTAGCGGGATCCGCCGCGAACACCGGGGAGCTGTTTTTT
>TRBJ2-7|TRBV4-2|-|few
CASSQPLGGGVIEQYF
TGTGCCAGCAGCCAACCCCTGGGCGGAGGGGTGATCGAGCAGTACTTC
>TRBJ1-4|TRBV20-1|-|-
CSADTDEKLFF
TGCAGTGCTGACACCGATGAAAAACTGTTTTTT
>TRBJ2-2|TRBV5-1|-|-
CASSLAAGATGELFF
TGCGCCAGCAGCTTGGCGGCCGGGGCCACCGGGGAGCTGTTTTTT
>TRBJ2-7|TRBV18|-|-
CASSATVGEQYF
TGTGCCAGCTCAGCTACAGTTGGCGAGCAGTACTTC
>TRBJ1-2|TRBV29-1|-|-
CSVGFGGGYGYTF
TGCAGCGTTGGGTTCGGGGGGGGCTATGGCTACACCTTC
>TRBJ1-3|TRBV11-3|-|once
CASSFSPAGVGGNTIYF
TGTGCCAGCAGCTTCTCACCCGCGGGGGTAGGGGGAAACACCATATATTTT
>TRBJ2-2|TRBV6-6|TRBD2|-
CASSPLAGGPNTGELFF
TGTGCCAGCAGTCCACTAGCGGGAGGCCCGAACACCGGGGAGCTGTTTTTT
>TRBJ2-1|TRBV24-1|TRBD2|-
CATSVTSGNNEQFF
TGTGCCACCAGTGTCACTAGCGGGAACAATGAGCAGTTCTTC
>TRBJ1-2|TRBV5-1|-|-
CATSDSPNYGYTF
TGCGCCACCTCGGACAGCCCGAACTATGGCTACACCTTC
>TRBJ2-7|TRBV7-9|TRBD2|-
CASSLTSGGYEQYF
TGTGCCAGCAGCTTAACTAGCGGGGGCTACGAGCAGTACTTC
>TRBJ2-2|TRBV5-4|TRBD2|few
CASSLDPSGPTGELFF
TGTGCCAGCAGCTTGGATCCTAGCGGGCCCACCGGGGAGCTGTTTTTT
>TRBJ1-2|TRBV12-3/TRBV12-4|-|-
CASTESQGRGYTF
TGTGCCAGCACGGAATCACAGGGACGTGGCTACACCTTC
>TRBJ2-7|TRBV29-1|-|-
CSVEFVGRNYEQYF
TGCAGCGTTGAATTTGTGGGGCGGAATTACGAGCAGTACTTC
>TRBJ2-1|TRBV9|-|-
CASSDSFSGEEDEQFF
TGTGCCAGCAGCGACTCCTTCAGCGGCGAGGAGGATGAGCAGTTCTTC
>TRBJ1-3|TRBV5-6|-|-
CASSLGRSSGNTIYF
TGTGCCAGCAGCTTGGGGCGGAGCTCTGGAAACACCATATATTTT
>TRBJ2-1|TRBV11-1|TRBD2|once
CASQSGGRRNEQFF
TGTGCCAGCCAGAGCGGGGGTCGACGCAATGAGCAGTTCTTC
>TRBJ2-7|TRBV3-1/TRBV3-2|-|few
CASSQDIHPRDEQYF
TGTGCCAGCAGCCAAGATATCCATCCCAGGGACGAGCAGTACTTC
>TRBJ2-3|TRBV19|TRBD2|-
CASVGRAGADTQYF
TGTGCCAGTGTGGGACGAGCGGGGGCAGATACGCAGTATTTT
>TRBJ1-6|TRBV5-1|-|-
CASSLASIGSPLHF
TGCGCCAGCAGCTTGGCCTCAATCGGGTCACCCCTCCACTTT
>TRBJ2-7|TRBV4-1|-|-
CASSQGHLSYEQYF
TGCGCCAGCAGCCAAGGCCACCTTTCCTACGAGCAGTACTTC
>TRBJ2-7|TRBV6-5|-|-
CASRGTGSYEQYF
TGTGCCAGCAGGGGGACGGGGTCCTACGAGCAGTACTTC
>TRBJ2-5|TRBV7-3|TRBD2|-
CASSSGLAIQETQYF
TGTGCCAGCAGCTCGGGACTAGCCATACAAGAGACCCAGTACTTC
>TRBJ1-3|TRBV6-5|-|-
CASSYRDIPGNTIYF
TGTGCCAGCAGTTACCGCGACATTCCTGGAAACACCATATATTTT
>TRBJ2-7|TRBV4-3|-|once
CASSQDPRQNYEQYF
TGCGCCAGCAGCCAAGATCCCCGACAGAATTACGAGCAGTACTTC
>TRBJ2-6|TRBV5-1|-|-
CASSVDGTSGANVLTF
TGCGCCAGCAGCGTGGACGGGACTTCTGGGGCCAACGTCCTGACTTTC
>TRBJ2-1|TRBV7-8|TRBD1|-
CASSLTGGGVEQFF
TGTGCCAGCAGCTTAACAGGGGGTGGGGTTGAGCAGTTCTTC
>TRBJ2-2|TRBV24-1|-|-
CATSGGASTGELFF
TGTGCCACCAGTGGAGGGGCGAGTACCGGGGAGCTGTTTTTT
>TRBJ2-1|TRBV27|-|-
CASSLSQSSYNEQFF
TGTGCCAGCAGTTTGAGCCAGAGCTCCTACAATGAGCAGTTCTTC
>TRBJ2-1|TRBV7-6|TRBD2|-
CASSLARLAGGFNEQFF
TGTGCCAGCAGCTTAGCCCGACTAGCGGGAGGCTTCAATGAGCAGTTCTTC